A single sample is the source of the 2 T cell receptor beta chains below, sequenced in a study of beta chain features in type 1 diabetes. The antigens for these receptors are not known. Regarding the study as a whole: Shorter TCRB CDR3s, moderately but significantly so, were found in Type 1 diabetes patients in all four CD4+ subsets.

The whole isolated RNA underwent reverse transcription, so sequencing captured expressed TCRB transcripts. TCRdb's table, derived via immunoSEQ multiplex PCR, lists solely in-frame clones and lacks some. The table has 400,000 or so clones, 10% to 15% seen once. Specimen: naive CD4+ T cells from blood. Receptors originate from a woman aged 18-29 years with type 1 diabetes.

The chain couples TRBV15 to TRBJ2-5; 10 bases line up with TRBD2. Germline assignment: CDR1 LNHNV and CDR2 YYDKDF (reference sequence). The CDR3 consists of 17 residues. Losses at the gene ends were 0 bases for V and 4 bases for J; bases not matched to a gene: 8. The CDR3 region is CATSRDRLAGVGETQYF. CDR3 nucleotide sequence: TGTGCCACCAGCAGAGATCGCCTAGCGGGAGTGGGAGAGACCCAGTACTTC.

This clone came up a few times. The chain couples TRBV2 to TRBJ2-1, with 9 nucleotides matching TRBD2. The junction had 13 bases not matched to a gene; V was cut back by 6 bases and J by 4 bases. Germline V CDR1 and CDR2: SNHLY, FYNNEI. The CDR3 consists of 17 residues. DNA of the CDR3: TGTGCCAGCAGGGGAGTTCCGGGACTAGCAGTTTACAATGAGCAGTTCTTC. Translating gives CASRGVPGLAVYNEQFF. Full variable domain (rest looked up from reference TRBV2 and TRBJ2-1): EPEVTQTPSHQVTQMGQEVILRCVPISNHLYFYWYRQILGQKVEFLVSFYNNEISEKSEIFDDQFSVERPDGSNFTLKIRSTKLEDSAMYFCASRGVPGLAVYNEQFFGPGTRLTVL.